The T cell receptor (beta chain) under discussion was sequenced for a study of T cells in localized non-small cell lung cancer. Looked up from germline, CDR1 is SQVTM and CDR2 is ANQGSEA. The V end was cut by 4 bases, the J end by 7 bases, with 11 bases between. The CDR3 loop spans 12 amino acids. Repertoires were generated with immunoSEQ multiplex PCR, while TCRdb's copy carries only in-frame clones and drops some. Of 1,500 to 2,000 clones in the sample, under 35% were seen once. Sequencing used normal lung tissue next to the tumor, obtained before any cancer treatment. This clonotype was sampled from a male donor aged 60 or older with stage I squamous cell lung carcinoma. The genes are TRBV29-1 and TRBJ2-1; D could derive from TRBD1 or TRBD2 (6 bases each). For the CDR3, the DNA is TGCAGCGTTGTGAGGGGGGTTAATGAGCAGTTCTTC. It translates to CSVVRGVNEQFF.